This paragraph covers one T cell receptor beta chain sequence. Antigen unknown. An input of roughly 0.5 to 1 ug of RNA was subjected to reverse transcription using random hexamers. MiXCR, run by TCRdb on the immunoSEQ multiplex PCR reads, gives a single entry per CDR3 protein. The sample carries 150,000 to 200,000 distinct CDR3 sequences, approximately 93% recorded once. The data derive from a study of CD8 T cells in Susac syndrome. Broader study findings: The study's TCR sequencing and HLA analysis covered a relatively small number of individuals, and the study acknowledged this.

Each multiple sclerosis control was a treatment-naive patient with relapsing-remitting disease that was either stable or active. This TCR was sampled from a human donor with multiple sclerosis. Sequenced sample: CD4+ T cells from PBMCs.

CDR3 in amino acids: CASSPTGTGLQLGEKLFF. The CDR3 DNA is TGCGCCAGCAGCCCTACCGGGACAGGGTTACAACTAGGTGAAAAACTGTTTTTT. The chain carries TRBV5-1 and TRBJ1-4; 9 nucleotides agree with TRBD1. The V gene end was trimmed by 4 bases and the J gene end by 7 bases; junction bases not matched to a gene: 17. Germline V gives CDR1 SGHRS, CDR2 YFSETQ. The CDR3 extends over 18 amino acids.